This T cell receptor (beta chain) was captured in a study of cytomegalovirus exposure and HLA in healthy donors (dated by TCRdb to about 2017). About the investigation overall: An earlier analysis of several hundred of the donors reported 250 to 300 Gb of sequence data and around 110 million unique TCR beta sequences from roughly 200 million T cells. Typing coverage varied by locus: about 629-630 donors for A, B, C, DRB1 and DQB1; approximately 560 for DQA1; about 570 for DPA1; around 490 for DPB1. Among roughly 400 genotyped donors of the cohort, an average of approximately 240,000 unique TCR beta nucleotide sequences were sequenced per donor, roughly 18% of them non-productive. Of the 398 genotyped donors, approximately 80% were placed in the genetic ancestry cluster associated with self-reported Caucasian donors. The study aimed to test whether cataloging public T cell receptors could reveal signatures of past pathogen exposure. To predict cytomegalovirus infection status, the study combined high-throughput TCR immunosequencing, statistical association of individual TCRs with disease status, and machine learning. Donor age, sex, ethnicity and CMV serostatus were compiled alongside the repertoire data. In an earlier analysis of a few hundred of the donors, high-throughput TCR beta sequencing was used to judge whether each TCR beta V gene segment behaved as functional or pseudogenic. Rather than using new phenotypic data, the later analysis identified candidate immune exposures from TCR beta sequences and from how often those sequences occurred across donors. HLA typing covered class I and class II loci at four-digit resolution. A later analysis re-analyzed previously published TCR beta repertoires from 600 to 850 donors and added high-resolution HLA genotyping to study TCR occurrence patterns. The study used immunosequencing to profile the T cell repertoires of several hundred subjects and linked those repertoires to cytomegalovirus serostatus. Every repertoire in the discovery cohort had been generated on one and the same sequencing platform. Genome-wide SNP genotypes for about 65% of the 666 donors were used in a later genetic analysis, which treated that subset as a discovery cohort. A handful of DR-DQ haplotypes were handled as single units for association and clustering because linkage in the cohort was strong. In addition to the first cohort of 650 to 800 subjects, a separate validation cohort of 130 or so different subjects was used. An early release that covered some 640 HLA-typed donors contained about 300 gigabases of sequencing data and 80 million or so unique TCR sequences. Study-wide findings and limitations: Over 15 rarely observed V segments, including chromosome 9 orphons, were excluded from the earlier analysis of about 610 of the donors because counts were too low. Linkage disequilibrium might explain the correlated functional status among segregating V segments, but an unknown experimental factor could not be excluded. A cluster of highly shared sequence variants was judged likely to represent a technical artifact of the sequencing pipeline. Most CMV-associated TCR beta chains appeared to be HLA-restricted in a later analysis, and the HLA associations seemed to be driven largely by CMV exposure. In a later analysis, HLA-associated TCR beta chains showed more clonal expansion and lower generation probabilities than non-associated chains that were equally common. In a later analysis, TCR association rates were found to vary across HLA loci, with the most associated TCRs seen for DRB1 alleles and the fewest for HLA-C alleles. An earlier analysis of approximately 500 of the donors showed that most TCR beta V segments appeared in productive rearrangements either about 87% or about 30% of the time, which broadly matched IMGT annotations. It was suggested by the authors that the approach could potentially be generalized to other disease states and immunological phenotypes. In both the original and validation cohorts, the classifier was reported to diagnose cytomegalovirus status with high specificity and sensitivity. Strong co-occurrence of HLA alleles, especially DR and DQ, made assigning TCR associations to individual alleles difficult. Immune exposure information for the cohort was limited to CMV serostatus. Several of the top co-occurrence clusters appeared to be linked to parvovirus B19, influenza, CMV and Epstein-Barr virus, according to a later analysis. The cohort was sequenced for TCR beta chains only, and without alpha or paired-chain data the features that could be detected were limited. A further reported finding was that TCR beta sequences accurately predicted the HLA-A and HLA-B alleles for most subjects in the first cohort. In a later analysis, 16,951 TCR beta sequences were associated with specific HLA alleles at a false discovery rate of 0.05. A later genetic analysis associated a missense DCLRE1C variant with V-gene and J-gene trimming of TCR beta chains, and an independent cohort replicated the association. The study gave a list of 150 to 200 TCR beta chains associated with cytomegalovirus. In vitro tests confirmed that a few of the cytomegalovirus-associated TCR beta chains recognize cytomegalovirus antigens. Across donors, most TCR sequences were observed very rarely, whereas some public TCRs were present in many individuals. HLA typing was unavailable for some donors at each locus, so association tests used only the typed subset. Presence/absence analyses assumed roughly uniform sequencing depth across donors, an assumption that may not hold. According to a later genetic analysis, donors in an Asian-associated ancestry cluster had fewer N-insertions in productive TCRs than the approximately 670-donor mean. Because the 87-base-pair reads could not distinguish some IMGT-functional V segments, including TRBV6-2 and TRBV6-3, those segments were excluded.

The junction carries 15 bases between V and J, which are trimmed by 3 bases and 9 bases respectively. The CDR3 spans 14 residues, from the cysteine through the phenylalanine. The read is trimmed to its CDR3 DNA, 42 bases read in frame from base 1. Based on the germline V gene, the CDR1 and CDR2 sequences are SNHLY and FYNNEI. The cohort comprised fewer than 750 healthy bone marrow donors. At the time of sampling, all cohort members were nominally healthy, though unrecorded immune exposures were likely present. The donor was CMV seropositive and was included in the group of 270 or so seropositive cohort members. Each donor provided a peripheral blood sample, and peripheral blood mononuclear cells were used for TCR beta sequencing. The Qiagen DNeasy Blood Extraction Kit was used to extract genomic DNA from the blood cell samples. Library generation was performed with the immunoSEQ multiplex PCR assay. The multiplex PCR relied on a mix of 60 forward primers for TCR Vbeta segments and 13 reverse primers for TCR Jbeta segments. A multiplex PCR assay on genomic DNA amplified the CDR3 region of rearranged TCR beta genes. The Illumina HiSeq System was used to sequence the amplified TCR beta libraries as 87-base-pair reads. Regarding the original processing steps: A later analysis counted about 80 million unique TCR beta chains across the 690 or so repertoires, and 10 million to 12 million of these chains were shared by at least two donors. Raw reads were error-corrected and collapsed into unique sequences by a nearest-neighbor algorithm in which closely related sequences were merged to remove PCR and sequencing errors. V, D and J gene segments were assigned by aligning CDR3 sequences to IMGT reference sequences. Each retained sequence needed at least a six-nucleotide match to both a V gene segment and a J gene segment. A rearrangement counted as productive if the CDR3 had no stop codons and remained in frame with V and J, and every other rearrangement counted as non-productive. CDR3 was defined according to IMGT convention as the region running from the second conserved V-encoded cysteine to the conserved J-encoded phenylalanine. In an earlier analysis of approximately 590 of the donors, sequences lacking an unambiguous match to a single V gene segment were excluded. An earlier analysis of over 450 of the donors classified V segments as functional when productive rearrangements were above 56.7% and as segregating when the standard deviation between donors was above 5%. To diagnose cytomegalovirus status from the catalog of TCR beta chain sequences, a statistical classification framework was built. V and J gene assignment, in a later analysis, came from comparing TCR nucleotide sequences with IMGT/GENE-DB human TR gene sequences. Using the TCRdist pipeline, a later analysis assigned CDR3 sequences along with most-parsimonious VDJ recombination scenarios. In a later analysis, every TCR beta chain was defined by the combination of its CDR3 amino acid sequence and its V-gene family, and reads without a unique V-gene family were dropped. To address suspected cross-contamination and a sequencing artifact, a later analysis removed 550 to 750 highly shared, low-generation-probability nucleotide sequences. In a later analysis, a clonal expansion index for each public chain was calculated from normalized within-repertoire ranks of inferred template counts. Generation probabilities in a later analysis came from a VDJ recombination model fitted to out-of-frame rearrangements, and those results were checked against IGoR. A later analysis scored TCR-TCR, TCR-HLA and TCR-CMV co-occurrence with hypergeometric tests, applying a repertoire-size bias correction to TCR pairs. To estimate false discovery rates, a later analysis permuted the HLA or CMV assignments 20 times. A later analysis grouped co-occurring TCRs with DBSCAN, adding TCRdist sequence similarity when clustering within HLA-allele-positive subsets. Repertoires with fewer than 30,000 or more than 120,000 public chains were left out of co-occurrence clustering, as were about five repertoires with anomalous nucleotide sharing. Drawn from immuneACCESS, this table holds only the in-frame rearrangements with V and J called that TCRdb kept. Clones are partly lost; checked studies trace under half to an unresolved V gene and leave the rest unexplained. V and J calls and clone size are as listed in that table; D and trimming were resolved from the DNA. The sample yields under 150,000 clones; 70% to 90% were counted once. The biggest ten clones account for under 6% of the sample.

On this clone: Its binding antigen is unknown. Base quality data are lacking; no much larger clone is found one base away.

The receptor was derived from a woman in her thirties or forties in good health and CMV-seropositive. The chain is encoded by TRBV2 joined to TRBJ2-1; a tentative D call is TRBD1 (6 bases match). The sequencing input was PBMCs. The CDR3 region reads CASSDQGPSIEQFF. The nucleotide sequence reads TGTGCCAGCAGTGACCAGGGGCCCTCGATTGAGCAGTTCTTC. Supplemented by the reference TRBV2 and TRBJ2-1 proteins around the CDR3, the complete variable domain is EPEVTQTPSHQVTQMGQEVILRCVPISNHLYFYWYRQILGQKVEFLVSFYNNEISEKSEIFDDQFSVERPDGSNFTLKIRSTKLEDSAMYFCASSDQGPSIEQFFGPGTRLTVL.